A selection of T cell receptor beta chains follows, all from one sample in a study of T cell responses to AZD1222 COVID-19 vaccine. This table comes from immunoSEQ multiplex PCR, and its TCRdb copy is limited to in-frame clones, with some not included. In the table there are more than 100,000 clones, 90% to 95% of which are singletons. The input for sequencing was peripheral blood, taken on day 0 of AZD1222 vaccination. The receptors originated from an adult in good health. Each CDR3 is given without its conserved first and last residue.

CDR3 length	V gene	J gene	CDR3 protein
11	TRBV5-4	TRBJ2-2	ASSLVSTGELF
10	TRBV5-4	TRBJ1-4	ASSLANEKLF
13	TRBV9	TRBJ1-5	ASSVSAGADQPQH
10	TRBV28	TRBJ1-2	ASSRQLAGYT
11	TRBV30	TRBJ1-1	AWSVLRDIEAF
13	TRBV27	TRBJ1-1	ASSLSPYSNTEAF
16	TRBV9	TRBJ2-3	ASSPLLGTGDVLDTQY
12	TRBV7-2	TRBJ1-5	ASSPAWTGQPQH
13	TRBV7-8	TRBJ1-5	ASSVMSGGNQPQH
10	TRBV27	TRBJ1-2	ASSLSGYGYT
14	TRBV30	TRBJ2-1	AWNPTVRVDKQDMF
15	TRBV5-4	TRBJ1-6	ASSPGQGVHGRSPLH
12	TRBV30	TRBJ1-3	AWGPQGVLNTIY
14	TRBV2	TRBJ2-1	ASSGRTSGSYNEQF
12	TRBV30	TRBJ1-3	AWSPGTGGNTIY
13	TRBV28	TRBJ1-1	ASSSSQGGEVKAF
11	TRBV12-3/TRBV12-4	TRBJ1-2	ASSDRTLNGYT
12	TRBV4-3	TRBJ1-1	ASSQRTGDTEAF
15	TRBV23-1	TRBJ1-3	ASMAFRRPLVGNTIY
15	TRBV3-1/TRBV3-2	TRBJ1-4	ASSQEVSEGFEEKLF
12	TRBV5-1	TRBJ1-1	ASSSRGLDTEAF
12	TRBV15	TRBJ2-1	ATSRDLVGGVLF
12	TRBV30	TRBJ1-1	AWRGSAGNTEAF
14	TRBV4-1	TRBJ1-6	ASSQVIRARNSPLH
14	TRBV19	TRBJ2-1	ASTHPGTPGHNEQF
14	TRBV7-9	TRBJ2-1	ASSSLDRVAYNEQF
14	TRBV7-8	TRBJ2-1	ASATFGVGSYNEQF
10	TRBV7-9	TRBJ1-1	ASSPESSEAF
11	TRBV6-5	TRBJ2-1	ASTHPGFPEQF
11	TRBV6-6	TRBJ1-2	ASNLQGDYGYT
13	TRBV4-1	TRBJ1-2	ASSQRQGAIYGYT
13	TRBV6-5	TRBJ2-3	ASSYSPGYTDTQY
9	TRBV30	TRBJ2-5	AWSAEETQY
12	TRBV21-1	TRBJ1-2	ASSLQTGERGYT
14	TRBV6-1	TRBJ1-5	ASSEVGRVSNQPQH
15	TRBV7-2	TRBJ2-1	ASSLGPAGTGFNEQF
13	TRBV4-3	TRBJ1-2	ASSQTRVGTLGYT
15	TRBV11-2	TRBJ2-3	ASSPGMVGGLTDTQY
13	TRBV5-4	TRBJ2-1	ASSLGGGLANEQF
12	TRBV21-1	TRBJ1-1	ASSKVQGSTEAF
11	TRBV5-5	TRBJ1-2	ASSADRGHGYT
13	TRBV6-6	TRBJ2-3	ASSYRQGAGDTQY
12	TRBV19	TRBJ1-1	ASSIQGGIAEAF
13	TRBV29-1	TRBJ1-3	SVGQGVPSGNTIY
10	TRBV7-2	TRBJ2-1	ASSFPPGTSI
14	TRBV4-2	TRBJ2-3	ASSQDPGQIMDTQY